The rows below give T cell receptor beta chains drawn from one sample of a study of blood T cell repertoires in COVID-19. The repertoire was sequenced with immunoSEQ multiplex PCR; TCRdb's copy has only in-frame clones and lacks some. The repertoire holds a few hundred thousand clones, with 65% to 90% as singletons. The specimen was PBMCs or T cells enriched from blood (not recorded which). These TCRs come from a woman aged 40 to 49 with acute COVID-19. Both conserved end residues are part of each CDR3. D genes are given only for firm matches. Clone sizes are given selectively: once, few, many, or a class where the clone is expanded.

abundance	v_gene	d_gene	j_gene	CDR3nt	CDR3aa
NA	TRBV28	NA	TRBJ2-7	TGTGCCAGCAGGGGCCCCGAACCCTACGAGCAGTACTTC	CASRGPEPYEQYF
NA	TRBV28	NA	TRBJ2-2	TGTGCCAGCAGTTTCAGGGGAACCGGGGAGCTGTTTTTT	CASSFRGTGELFF
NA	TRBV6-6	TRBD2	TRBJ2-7	TGTGCCAGCAGTTTTGCTAGCGGGAGGTCCTACGAGCAGTACTTC	CASSFASGRSYEQYF
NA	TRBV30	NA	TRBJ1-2	TGTGCCTGGAGTGTGGGCAGGGGCGGGGGCTACACCTTC	CAWSVGRGGGYTF
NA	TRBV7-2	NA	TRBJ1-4	TGTGCCAGCAGCTCCCAGGGTATGGGCCCGGAAAAACTGTTTTTT	CASSSQGMGPEKLFF
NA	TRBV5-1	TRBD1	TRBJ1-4	TGCGCCAGCAGCAAAACAGGGGCGGCTAATGAAAAACTGTTTTTT	CASSKTGAANEKLFF
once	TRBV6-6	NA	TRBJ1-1	TGTGCCAGCACCCCCGGGGGGAACACTGAAGCTTTCTTT	CASTPGGNTEAFF
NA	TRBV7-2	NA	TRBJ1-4	TGTGCCAGCAGCCTAGCTGGGGGCGAAAAACTGTTTTTT	CASSLAGGEKLFF
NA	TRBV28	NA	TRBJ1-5	TGTGCCAGCGGCCTCCCCCCGGGGGACAATCAGCCCCAGCATTTT	CASGLPPGDNQPQHF
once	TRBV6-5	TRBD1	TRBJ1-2	TGTGCCAGCAGCGCGAAGCTTGACAGGGACTATGGCTACACCTTC	CASSAKLDRDYGYTF
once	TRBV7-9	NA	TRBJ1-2	TGTGCCAGCAGCTCTGGAGAGATCTATGGCTACACCTTC	CASSSGEIYGYTF
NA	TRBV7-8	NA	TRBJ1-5	TGTGCCAGCAGCTTAGAGCCAGGGGTGGTGAATCAGCCCCAGCATTTT	CASSLEPGVVNQPQHF
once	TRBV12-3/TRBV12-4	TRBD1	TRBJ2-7	TGTGCCAGCAAGGGACAGGGGTTCTACGAGCAGTACTTC	CASKGQGFYEQYF
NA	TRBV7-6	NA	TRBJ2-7	TGTGCCAGCAGCTTGGCGGGGTCCTACGAGCAGTACTTC	CASSLAGSYEQYF
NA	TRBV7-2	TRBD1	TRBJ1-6	TGTGCCAGCAGCCCAGAGGGTGGAGGCAGGGGGCCAAATCAACCCCTCCACTTT	CASSPEGGGRGPNQPLHF
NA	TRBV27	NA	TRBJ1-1	TGTGCCAGCAGTTATACCGGGACATCCGAAGCTTTCTTT	CASSYTGTSEAFF
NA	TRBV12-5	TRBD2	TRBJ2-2	TGTGCTAGTTCTGGGTTCCGGGGGGGCGCTCCCGGGGAGCTGTTTTTT	CASSGFRGGAPGELFF
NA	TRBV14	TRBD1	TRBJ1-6	TGTGCCAGCAGTTCCCTAGACAGGGGGAATTCACCCCTCCACTTT	CASSSLDRGNSPLHF
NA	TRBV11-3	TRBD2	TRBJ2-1	TGTGCCAGCAGCTCTTCCAGGACTAGCAACAATGAGCAGTTCTTC	CASSSSRTSNNEQFF
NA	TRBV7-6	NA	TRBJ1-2	TGTGCCAGCAGCTTCACCGGGACAAATGGTGGCTACACCTTC	CASSFTGTNGGYTF
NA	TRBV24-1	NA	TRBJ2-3	TGTGCCACCAGTGACTCTCGGTCGGGATATACGCAGTATTTT	CATSDSRSGYTQYF
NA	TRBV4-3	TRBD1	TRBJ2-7	TGCGCCAGCAGCCCCAGGGGGTTGGGGGAGCAGTACTTC	CASSPRGLGEQYF
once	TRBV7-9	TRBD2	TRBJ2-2	TGTGCCAGCAGGATCACTAGCGGAGGTAACACCGGGGAGCTGTTTTTT	CASRITSGGNTGELFF
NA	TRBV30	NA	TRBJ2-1	TGTGCCTGGCGCACCGGGACAAGCTCCTACAATGAGCAGTTCTTC	CAWRTGTSSYNEQFF
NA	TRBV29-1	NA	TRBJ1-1	TGCAGCGTTGCGTTTCGGGGCAGGGGCGGCACTGAAGCTTTCTTT	CSVAFRGRGGTEAFF
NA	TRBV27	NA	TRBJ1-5	TGTGCCAGCAGCGCTCGCACGGACCAGAGGTTTGCGAGGGATCAGCCCCAGCATTTT	CASSARTDQRFARDQPQHF
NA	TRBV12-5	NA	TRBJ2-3	TGTGCTAGTGGTTTGGTAGAGGATGGTGAGGGGGGCACAGATACGCAGTATTTT	CASGLVEDGEGGTDTQYF
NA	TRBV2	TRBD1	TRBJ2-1	TGTGCCAGCAGTGATTCGGGACAGCGGATCTACAATGAGCAGTTCTTC	CASSDSGQRIYNEQFF
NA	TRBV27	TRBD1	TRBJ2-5	TGTGCCAGCAGTCGACAGGGCCTCGAGACCCAGTACTTC	CASSRQGLETQYF
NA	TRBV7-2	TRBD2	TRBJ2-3	TGTGCCAGCAGCTCGACTAGCGGGAGGGCAGGTACGCAGTATTTT	CASSSTSGRAGTQYF
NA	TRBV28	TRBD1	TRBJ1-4	TGTGCCAGCAGTTTGGGGACAGCTAGTTTCGCAACTAATGAAAAACTGTTTTTT	CASSLGTASFATNEKLFF
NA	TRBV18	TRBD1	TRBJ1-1	TGTGCCAGCTCACCACAGGGGGCTAACACTGAAGCTTTCTTT	CASSPQGANTEAFF
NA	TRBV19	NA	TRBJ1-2	TGTGCCAGTAGTAGCCACGGGGTCCGGGGTTATGGCTACACCTTC	CASSSHGVRGYGYTF
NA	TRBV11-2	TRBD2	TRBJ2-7	TGTGCCAGCTCCCGCGGGAGTGGGTACGAGCAGTACTTC	CASSRGSGYEQYF
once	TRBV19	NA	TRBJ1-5	TGTGCCAGTAGTCTCTCCTTTCCGGTTAGCAATCAGCCCCAGCATTTT	CASSLSFPVSNQPQHF
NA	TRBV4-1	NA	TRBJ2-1	TGCGCCAGCAGCCAAGCGGTGGGGCGGGAGCAGTTCTTC	CASSQAVGREQFF
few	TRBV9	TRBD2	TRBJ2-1	TGTGCCAGCAGCGTAGGAGAGACTGGGACTAGCGGGAGTATTTACAATGAGCAGTTCTTC	CASSVGETGTSGSIYNEQFF
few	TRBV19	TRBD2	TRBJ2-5	TGTGCCAGTAGTGCCCGACTAGCGGGAGAGACCCAGTACTTC	CASSARLAGETQYF
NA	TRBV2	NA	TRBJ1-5	TGTGCCAGCAGTCTTCGGGAGAATCAGCCCCAGCATTTT	CASSLRENQPQHF
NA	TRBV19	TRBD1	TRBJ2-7	TGTGCCAGTAGTCCAGGGGGAGTGTACGAGCAGTACTTC	CASSPGGVYEQYF
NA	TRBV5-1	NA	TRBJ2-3	TGCGCCAGCAGCTTGGGAGGGATGGGCACAGATACGCAGTATTTT	CASSLGGMGTDTQYF